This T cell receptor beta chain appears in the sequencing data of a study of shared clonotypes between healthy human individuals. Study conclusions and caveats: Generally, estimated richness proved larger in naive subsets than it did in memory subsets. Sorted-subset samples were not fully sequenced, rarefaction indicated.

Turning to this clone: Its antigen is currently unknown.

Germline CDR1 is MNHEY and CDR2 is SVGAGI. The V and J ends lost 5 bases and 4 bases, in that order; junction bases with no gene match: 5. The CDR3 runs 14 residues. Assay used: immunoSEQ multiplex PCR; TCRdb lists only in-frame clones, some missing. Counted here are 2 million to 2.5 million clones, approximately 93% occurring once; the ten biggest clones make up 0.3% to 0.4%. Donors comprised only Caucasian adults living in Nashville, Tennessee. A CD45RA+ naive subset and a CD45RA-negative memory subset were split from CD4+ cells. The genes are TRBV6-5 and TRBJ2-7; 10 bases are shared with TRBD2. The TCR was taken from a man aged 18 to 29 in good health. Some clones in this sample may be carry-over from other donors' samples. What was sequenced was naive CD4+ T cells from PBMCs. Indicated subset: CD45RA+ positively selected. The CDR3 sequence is CASSIAGGAYEQYF. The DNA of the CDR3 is TGTGCCAGCAGTATAGCGGGAGGAGCGTACGAGCAGTACTTC.